This T cell receptor (beta chain) emerged from a study of low-dose radiotherapy and immunotherapy resistance in tumors. Background on the study: Oral aspirin at 300 mg was taken daily by patients for four cycles, beginning on cycle 1 day 1.

With V trimmed by 7 bases and J by 5 bases, 13 bases remained unmatched. Per germline, CDR1 MNHEY and CDR2 SVGEGT. There are 16 residues in the CDR3. First-strand cDNA relied on TRAV- and TRBV-specific primers spanning alpha and beta chains. It was with a constant-region primer and a V-primer adapter that TCRs were amplified over around 18 PCR cycles. TCRdb analysed the reads with MiXCR anew, one entry per CDR3 protein. This table has around 76,000 distinct CDR3 sequences, roughly 31% appearing once. This clonotype was detected many times. Indicated time point: before trial treatment. Donors, who were enrolled in a single-arm phase I dose-escalation trial, received nivolumab, ipilimumab, aspirin, low-dose cyclophosphamide and low-dose radiotherapy.

This TCR derives from a female donor with ovarian cancer. The sample here was PBMCs, taken before treatment. V gene TRBV6-2 or TRBV6-3 combines with J gene TRBJ2-3; 9 nucleotides align to TRBD1. CDR3 sequence: CASTETGTGMGDTQYF. The CDR3 region has the DNA TGTGCCAGCACCGAAACCGGGACAGGGATGGGAGATACGCAGTATTTT.